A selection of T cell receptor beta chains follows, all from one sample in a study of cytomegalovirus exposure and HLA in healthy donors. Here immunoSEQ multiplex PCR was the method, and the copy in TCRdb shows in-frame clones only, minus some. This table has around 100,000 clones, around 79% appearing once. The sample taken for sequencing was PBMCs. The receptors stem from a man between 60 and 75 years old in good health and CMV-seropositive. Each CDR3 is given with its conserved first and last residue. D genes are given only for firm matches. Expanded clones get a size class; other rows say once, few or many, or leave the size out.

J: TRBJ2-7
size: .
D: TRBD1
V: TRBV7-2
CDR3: CASSLEWDRAYEQYF
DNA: TGTGCCAGCAGCTTAGAATGGGACAGGGCCTACGAGCAGTACTTC

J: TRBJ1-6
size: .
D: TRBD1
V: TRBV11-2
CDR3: CASSLRQGGSPLHF
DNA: TGTGCCAGCAGCTTAAGACAGGGAGGATCACCCCTCCACTTT

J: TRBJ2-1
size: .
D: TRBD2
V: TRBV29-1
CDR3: CSVGNGLAGDPYNEQFF
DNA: TGCAGCGTGGGTAATGGACTAGCGGGGGATCCCTACAATGAGCAGTTCTTC

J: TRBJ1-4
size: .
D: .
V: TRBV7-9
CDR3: CASSGRQEEKLFF
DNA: TGTGCCAGCAGCGGGAGGCAGGAAGAAAAACTGTTTTTT

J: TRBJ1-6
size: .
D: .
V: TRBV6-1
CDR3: CASSGGDSPLHF
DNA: TGTGCCAGCAGTGGGGGAGATTCACCCCTCCACTTT

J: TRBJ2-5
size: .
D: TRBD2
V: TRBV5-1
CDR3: CASSPRTGGSQETQYF
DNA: TGCGCCAGCAGCCCCAGGACGGGGGGGTCCCAAGAGACCCAGTACTTC

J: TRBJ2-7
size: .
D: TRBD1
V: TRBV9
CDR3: CASSVGTGVRFGSSYEQYF
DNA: TGTGCCAGCAGCGTAGGGACAGGGGTACGGTTTGGGAGCTCCTACGAGCAGTACTTC

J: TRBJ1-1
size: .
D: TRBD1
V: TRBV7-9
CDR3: CASSFFVLSGQGNTEAFF
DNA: TGTGCCAGCAGCTTTTTTGTACTTTCGGGACAGGGGAACACTGAAGCTTTCTTT

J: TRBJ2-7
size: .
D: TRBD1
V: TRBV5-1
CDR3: CASGETGADYEQYF
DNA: TGCGCCAGCGGCGAGACAGGGGCAGACTACGAGCAGTACTTC

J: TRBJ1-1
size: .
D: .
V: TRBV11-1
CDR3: CASSRGARRNTEAFF
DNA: TGTGCCAGCAGCCGGGGAGCGCGGAGGAACACTGAAGCTTTCTTT

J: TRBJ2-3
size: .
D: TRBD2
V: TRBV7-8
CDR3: CASSPGGGDTQYF
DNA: TGTGCCAGCAGCCCCGGCGGGGGGGATACGCAGTATTTT

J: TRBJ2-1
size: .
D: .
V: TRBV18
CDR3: CASSPSPGDTYNEQFF
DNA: TGTGCCAGCTCACCAAGTCCAGGTGACACCTACAATGAGCAGTTCTTC

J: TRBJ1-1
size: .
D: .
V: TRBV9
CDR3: CASSRDLMNTEAFF
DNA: TGTGCCAGCTCCCGGGATCTAATGAACACTGAAGCTTTCTTT

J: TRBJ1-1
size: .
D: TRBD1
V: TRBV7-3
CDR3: CASSFGQGGTEAFF
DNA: TGTGCCAGCAGTTTTGGACAGGGGGGCACTGAAGCTTTCTTT

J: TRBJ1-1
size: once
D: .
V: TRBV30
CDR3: CAWSVLGGVNTEAFF
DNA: TGTGCCTGGAGTGTACTGGGGGGGGTGAACACTGAAGCTTTCTTT

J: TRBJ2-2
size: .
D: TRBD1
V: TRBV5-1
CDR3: CASSSAGGPGELFF
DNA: TGCGCCAGCAGCTCAGCAGGGGGTCCCGGGGAGCTGTTTTTT

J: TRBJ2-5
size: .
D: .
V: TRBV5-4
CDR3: CATSRPGETQYF
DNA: TGTGCCACCTCTCGCCCCGGGGAGACCCAGTACTTC

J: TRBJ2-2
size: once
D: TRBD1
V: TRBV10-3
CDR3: CAISESGGAAGELFF
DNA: TGTGCCATCAGTGAGTCAGGGGGCGCGGCCGGGGAGCTGTTTTTT

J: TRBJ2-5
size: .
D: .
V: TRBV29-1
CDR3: CSVEDYSGETQYF
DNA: TGCAGCGTTGAAGATTACAGCGGGGAGACCCAGTACTTC

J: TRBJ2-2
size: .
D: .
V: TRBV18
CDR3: CASSPPPGELFF
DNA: TGTGCCAGCTCACCTCCTCCCGGGGAGCTGTTTTTT

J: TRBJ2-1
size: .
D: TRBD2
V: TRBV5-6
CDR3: CASSLAGGPNEQFF
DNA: TGTGCCAGCAGCTTGGCGGGGGGGCCGAATGAGCAGTTCTTC

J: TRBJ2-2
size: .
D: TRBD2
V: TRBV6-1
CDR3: CASRSGGVTGELFF
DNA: TGTGCCAGCAGATCGGGGGGGGTCACCGGGGAGCTGTTTTTT

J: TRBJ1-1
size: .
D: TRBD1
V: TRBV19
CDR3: CASSILPGQATMNTEAFF
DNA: TGTGCCAGTAGTATACTACCGGGACAGGCGACCATGAACACTGAAGCTTTCTTT

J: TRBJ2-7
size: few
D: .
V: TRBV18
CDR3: CASSPNPVAYEQYF
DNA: TGTGCCAGCTCACCCAACCCGGTGGCCTACGAGCAGTACTTC

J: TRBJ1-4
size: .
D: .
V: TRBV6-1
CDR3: CASSLGATNEKLFF
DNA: TGTGCCAGCAGTCTCGGTGCAACTAATGAAAAACTGTTTTTT